One and the same sample provided the 21 T cell receptor beta chains below, sequenced in a study of T cell responses to AZD1222 COVID-19 vaccine. This table comes from immunoSEQ multiplex PCR, and its TCRdb copy is limited to in-frame clones, with some not included. The sample includes 150,000 to 180,000 clones, over 80% of them seen just once. The source material was peripheral blood, sampled 28 days after the second AZD1222 dose. The receptors stem from an adult who received the AZD1222 COVID-19 vaccine.

The chain carries TRBV10-1 and TRBJ2-3; 9 bases align to TRBD2. The CDR3 is 16 amino acids. Losses at the gene ends were 6 bases for V and 4 bases for J; bases not matched to a gene: 11. CDR1 is WNHNN, CDR2 SYGVQD, per germline (reference sequence). Here the CDR3 reads CASRVSPGLASDTQYF. The DNA for the CDR3 is TGCGCCAGCAGGGTTAGTCCGGGACTAGCATCAGATACGCAGTATTTT.

The V call is TRBV6-5, the J call TRBJ1-1, with D uncertain. The V end lost 0 bases, the J end lost 5 bases, and 16 bases lay between the germline ends. CDR1 MNHEY and CDR2 SVGAGI come from the germline V gene. The CDR3 has 16 residues. The CDR3, as DNA: TGTGCCAGCAGTTACTCGACCGACCCCACGGGGACTGAAGCTTTCTTT. The encoded protein is CASSYSTDPTGTEAFF.

The chain combines TRBV29-1 with TRBJ2-6; D possibly corresponds to TRBD1 (5 bases). Germline V lookup: CDR1 SQVTM, CDR2 ANQGSEA. The CDR3 is 16 residues long. Trimming took off 5 bases at V and 0 bases at J, with 14 bases between the two ends. The CDR3 is CSVLDRGGSGANVLTF. CDR3 coding DNA: TGCAGCGTTCTCGATAGGGGTGGCTCTGGGGCCAACGTCCTGACTTTC.

The chain couples TRBV10-3 to TRBJ2-7, with D tentatively TRBD1 or TRBD2 (5 bases each). Germline V lookup: CDR1 ENHRY, CDR2 SYGVKD. V lost 3 bases and J lost 3, with 12 bases in between. The CDR3 runs 14 residues. The CDR3 DNA sequence: TGTGCCATCAGTGATCAGGGAGCCTTCTACGAGCAGTACTTC. This codes for CAISDQGAFYEQYF.

V usage is TRBV6-5 and J usage is TRBJ1-5; the D is unclear. V was cut by 0 bases and J by 1 base, with 7 bases left in between. CDR1 and CDR2 (germline): MNHEY, SVGAGI. The CDR3 loop spans 15 amino acids. For the CDR3, the DNA is TGTGCCAGCAGTTACTCGATTGGGAGCAATCAGCCCCAGCATTTT. Its protein is CASSYSIGSNQPQHF.

V is TRBV7-6 and J is TRBJ2-1; tentative D call: TRBD2 (6 bases). This CDR3 contains 16 residues. Per the germline V gene, CDR1 is SGHVS and CDR2 is FNYEAQ. V shed 3 bases and J shed 2 bases, with 14 bases lying between them. CDR3 nucleotide sequence: TGTGCCAGCAGCTTCCAAGGGCGGGATCCCTACAATGAGCAGTTCTTC. The encoded protein is CASSFQGRDPYNEQFF. Drawing the rest from reference TRBV7-6 and TRBJ2-1, the complete variable domain is GAGVSQSPRYKVTKRGQDVALRCDPISGHVSLYWYRQALGQGPEFLTYFNYEAQQDKSGLPNDRFSAERPEGSISTLTIQRTEQRDSAMYRCASSFQGRDPYNEQFFGPGTRLTVL.

The V call is TRBV6-6, the J call TRBJ1-2; 9 nucleotides match TRBD1. From germline, CDR1 is MNHNY and CDR2 SVGAGI (reference sequence). CDR3 length equals 14 residues. The trim removed 6 bases at V and 3 bases at J, leaving 5 bases unmatched. In DNA, the CDR3 is TGTGCCAGCAGGTCGACAGGGGGGGACTATGGCTACACCTTC. Amino acids: CASRSTGGDYGYTF.

This clone was counted once. The chain carries TRBV5-6 and TRBJ1-1; 7 nucleotides align to TRBD1. This CDR3 spans 15 amino acids. V lost 3 bases, J lost 1 base, and 6 bases stayed unmatched. CDR1 is SGHDT, CDR2 YYEEEE, per germline. The CDR3 DNA follows: TGTGCCAGCAGCTCTAGGGGGCTCTGGAACACTGAAGCTTTCTTT. Translated: CASSSRGLWNTEAFF.

This clone showed up just a few times. This chain connects TRBV6-1 to TRBJ1-3; a weak D match, TRBD1 (6 bases). The CDR3 is 18 residues long. From germline, CDR1 is MNHNS and CDR2 SASEGT. V was pared by 3 bases and J by 0 bases, with 18 bases between. The CDR3 region is CASSEYGGSGASGNTIYF. The CDR3 DNA is TGTGCCAGCAGTGAGTATGGCGGATCGGGGGCCTCTGGAAACACCATATATTTT.

The chain links TRBV9 to TRBJ2-7; 11 bases are shared with TRBD2. CDR1 is SGDLS, CDR2 YYNGEE, per germline. V shed 2 bases, J shed 6 bases, and the junction held 13 bases outside the gene matches. There are 17 residues in the CDR3. CDR3 nucleotide sequence: TGTGCCAGCAGCGTGGACCTACTAGCGGGAGATTTCGGCGAGCAGTACTTC. Its translation is CASSVDLLAGDFGEQYF.

This sequence joins TRBV7-6 and TRBJ1-3; TRBD1 might be the D (5 bases). The ends were cut back, 5 bases at V and 1 base at J, with 21 bases in the middle. Germline loops: CDR1 SGHVS, CDR2 FNYEAQ. CDR3 length equals 18 residues. CDR3 amino acids: CASSQDLGGIQSGNTIYF. CDR3 in DNA: TGTGCCAGCAGCCAGGACCTGGGGGGAATACAATCTGGAAACACCATATATTTT.

V is TRBV9 and J is TRBJ1-4; possible D gene TRBD1, 5 bases. The length of the CDR3 is 15 residues. V lost 0 bases and J 8 bases, leaving 14 bases between the germline ends. Germline CDR1 and CDR2: SGDLS and YYNGEE. CDR3 nucleotide sequence: TGTGCCAGCAGCGTAGAGGGCAGGGTCGAAGAAAAACTGTTTTTT. It yields the protein CASSVEGRVEEKLFF.

Only a few counts were recorded for this clone. The rearrangement joins TRBV7-8 to TRBJ2-7; TRBD1 agrees at 10 bases. CDR1 and CDR2 (germline): SGHVS, FQNEAQ. V lost 1 base to trimming and J lost 0 bases; unmatched junction nucleotides: 12. There are 19 residues in the CDR3. The CDR3, as DNA: TGTGCCAGCAGCTTAGACGACAGGGGGCGCCGAGCCTACTCCTACGAGCAGTACTTC. It specifies CASSLDDRGRRAYSYEQYF.

This clone was seen a few times. The V and J genes are TRBV28 and TRBJ2-7; 9 bases line up with TRBD1. Germline V lookup: CDR1 MDHEN, CDR2 SYDVKM. V trimming: 8 bases; J trimming: 7 bases; junction bases outside the gene matches: 9. This CDR3 comprises 13 residues. The CDR3 region is CASRPGQGREQYF. DNA of the CDR3: TGTGCCAGCCGACCGGGACAGGGAAGGGAGCAGTACTTC.

The gene calls are TRBV29-1 and TRBJ2-3; the match to TRBD2 covers 15 bases. Germline trimming cut 4 bases from V and 5 bases from J; bases unmatched to any gene: 4. The germline gives CDR1 SQVTM, CDR2 ANQGSEA. CDR3 size: 15 residues. CDR3 in amino acids: CSVGGLAGGLDTQYF. CDR3 DNA sequence: TGCAGCGTTGGAGGACTAGCGGGAGGGTTAGATACGCAGTATTTT.

Written as DNA, the CDR3 is TGTGCCAGCAGCCGTACTACCTACAATGAGCAGTTCTTC. It is translated as CASSRTTYNEQFF. The chain couples TRBV9 to TRBJ2-1; no firm D call. The V end lost 4 bases, the J end lost 2 bases, and 7 bases lay between the germline ends. Germline V lookup: CDR1 SGDLS, CDR2 YYNGEE. The CDR3 spans 13 residues.

This chain joins TRBV19 and TRBJ1-5, with a weak D call TRBD1 (6 bases). Germline CDR1 reads LNHDA; CDR2 reads SQIVND (reference sequence). The V end was cut by 7 bases, the J end by 5 bases, with 15 bases between. CDR3 size: 14 residues. CDR3 nucleotide sequence: TGTGCCAGTATGATTGGGGACAAGCATCAGCCCCAGCATTTT. This encodes CASMIGDKHQPQHF. Filled out from reference TRBV19 and TRBJ1-5, the complete variable domain reads DGGITQSPKYLFRKEGQNVTLSCEQNLNHDAMYWYRQDPGQGLRLIYYSQIVNDFQKGDIAEGYSVSREKKESFPLTVTSAQKNPTAFYLCASMIGDKHQPQHFGDGTRLSIL.

J is TRBJ2-3 and V is TRBV28; weak D call: TRBD2 (6 bases). The V gene's germline CDR1 is MDHEN and CDR2 SYDVKM. With 2 bases removed from V and 4 bases from J, the gap between germline ends came to 10 bases. The CDR3 length is 14 residues. The CDR3 sequence is CASSLPGAADTQYF. In DNA form, the CDR3 reads TGTGCCAGCAGTTTACCGGGAGCAGCAGATACGCAGTATTTT. The complete variable domain, with remaining parts taken from reference TRBV28 and TRBJ2-3, reads DVKVTQSSRYLVKRTGEKVFLECVQDMDHENMFWYRQDPGLGLRLIYFSYDVKMKEKGDIPEGYSVSREKKERFSLILESASTNQTSMYLCASSLPGAADTQYFGPGTRLTVL.

This clone has just one count. The V gene is TRBV4-1, the J gene TRBJ1-5, with 10 nucleotides matching TRBD1. This CDR3 spans 14 amino acids. After removal of 3 bases from V and 6 bases from J, the junction contained 2 bases not matched to a gene. The germline V gene has CDR1 MGHRA and CDR2 YSYEKL. CDR3 sequence reads: CASSQTGGGQPQHF. CDR3 DNA sequence: TGCGCCAGCAGCCAGACAGGGGGCGGTCAGCCCCAGCATTTT.

The V gene is TRBV6-2 or TRBV6-3, the J gene TRBJ2-1; no definite D call. Trimming removed 6 bases from V and 0 bases from J, with 6 bases in between. The CDR3 runs to 13 residues. CDR1 is MNHEY, CDR2 SVGEGT, per germline. The CDR3 DNA sequence: TGTGCCAGCAGCCTTGACTCCTACAATGAGCAGTTCTTC. Protein: CASSLDSYNEQFF.

V is TRBV29-1 and J is TRBJ2-2, with D perhaps assigned TRBD1 or TRBD2 (5 bases each). V shed 8 bases and J shed 3 bases, with 16 bases lying between them. This CDR3 spans 14 amino acids. Germline V CDR1 and CDR2: SQVTM, ANQGSEA. CDR3 nucleotides: TGCAGCATAGGGGAGACCATCGACACCGGGGAGCTGTTTTTT. The encoded protein is CSIGETIDTGELFF.